Each of the 32 T cell receptor beta chains below was sequenced from the same sample in a study of OX40 agonist ivuxolimab in advanced cancers. Sequencing was performed with immunoSEQ multiplex PCR; in TCRdb, only in-frame clones are kept and a portion is missing. Among 20,000 to 30,000 clones listed, roughly 80% were seen once. Sample: CD4+ or CD8+ T cells sorted from blood, taken in a trial of the OX40 agonist ivuxolimab. The receptors were gathered from an adult with an advanced solid tumor such as melanoma, head and neck, liver or kidney cancer.

This chain uses TRBV6-9 with TRBJ2-5; weak D call: TRBD1 (5 bases). The CDR3 spans 11 residues. CDR1 and CDR2 from the germline V gene are MNHGY and SVAAGI. V lost 8 bases to trimming and J lost 4 bases, with 8 bases between them. The CDR3 bases are TGTGCCAGCGGGGCATCAGAGACCCAGTACTTC. As protein: CASGASETQYF.

The chain joins TRBV15 to TRBJ1-1; possible D gene TRBD1, 6 bases. Germline CDR1 and CDR2: LNHNV and YYDKDF (reference sequence). Trimming cost V 1 base and J 3 bases, with 12 bases left between them. CDR3 length: 15 amino acids. The CDR3 here is CATSRGGGGDTEAFF. The CDR3 DNA sequence: TGTGCCACCAGCAGAGGGGGAGGGGGGGACACTGAAGCTTTCTTT.

The chain combines TRBV6-5 with TRBJ2-1; 7 bases line up with TRBD1. V lost 5 bases, J lost 15 bases, and 10 bases stayed unmatched. This CDR3 has 12 amino acids. Per the germline V gene, CDR1 is MNHEY and CDR2 is SVGAGI. The chain's CDR3 is CASSTTTGPPFF. DNA for the CDR3: TGTGCCAGCAGTACGACGACAGGGCCCCCGTTCTTC.

The V call is TRBV12-5, the J call TRBJ2-1, with TRBD2 as a possible D gene (5 bases). Germline V gene sequence: CDR1 LGHNT, CDR2 FRNRAP. This CDR3 contains 13 residues. V lost 0 bases and J 9 bases, leaving 9 bases between the germline ends. The CDR3 DNA reads as TGTGCTAGTGGTTTGGTACGGAGCGGTGAGCAGTTCTTC. This translates into CASGLVRSGEQFF.

Notes on this clone: Other nucleotide sequences from this sample produce the same CDR3. The CDR3 bases are TGCGCCAGCAGCCCTGTGGAGGAAAGCTCCTACGAGCAGTACTTC. Translation gives CASSPVEESSYEQYF. J is TRBJ2-7 and V is TRBV5-2; no DNA check was done on the table's D call, TRBD2. TRBV5-2 is a pseudogene locus. This CDR3 spans 15 amino acids.

This clone has more than one count but fewer than ten. The V gene is TRBV5-5, the J gene TRBJ1-5, with D possibly being TRBD1 (5 bases). The CDR3 runs 14 residues. The V and J ends lost 0 bases and 4 bases respectively, with 8 bases between them. Looked up from germline, CDR1 is SGHKS and CDR2 is YYEKEE (reference sequence). This chain's CDR3 is CASSLVSGNQPQHF. The CDR3 region has the DNA TGTGCCAGCAGCTTGGTGTCAGGGAATCAGCCCCAGCATTTT.

CDR3 sequence: CASSPAGLSVDTQYF. The DNA of the CDR3 is TGTGCCAGCTCACCAGCGGGACTTAGCGTAGATACGCAGTATTTT. This chain connects TRBV18 to TRBJ2-3; D possibly corresponds to TRBD2 (6 bases). The CDR3 has 15 residues. Trimming removed 2 bases at V and 5 bases at J, with 14 bases between. Germline CDR1 reads KGHSH; CDR2 reads LQKENI.

This rearrangement joins TRBV27 to TRBJ1-1; TRBD1 might be the D (6 bases). Between the trimmed V and J ends, which lost 4 bases and 0 bases, there was a span of 6 bases. The CDR3 is 13 residues long. Germline values: CDR1 MNHEY, CDR2 SMNVEV (reference sequence). Here the CDR3 DNA reads TGTGCCAGCAGTTACAGGGTGAACACTGAAGCTTTCTTT. Translated, it gives CASSYRVNTEAFF.

The gene calls are TRBV10-1 and TRBJ1-6; D gene unclear. Germline lookup yields CDR1 WNHNN and CDR2 SYGVQD (reference sequence). The CDR3 is 14 residues long. Trimming left V 3 bases short and J 0 bases short, with 3 bases between. The CDR3 spells CASSDGSYNSPLHF. CDR3 in DNA: TGCGCCAGCAGTGATGGCTCCTATAATTCACCCCTCCACTTT.

The J gene is TRBJ1-2, the V gene TRBV2; 7 bases are shared with TRBD1. CDR3 length: 14 amino acids. Germline V gene lookup returns CDR1 SNHLY and CDR2 FYNNEI. The V gene end was trimmed by 7 bases and the J gene end by 1 base; junction bases not matched to a gene: 6. CDR3 region: CASMPRGFNYGYTF. CDR3 bases: TGTGCCAGCATGCCCAGGGGGTTTAACTATGGCTACACCTTC.

The rearrangement links TRBV19 to TRBJ1-1; a weak D match, TRBD1 (6 bases). Trimming removed 3 bases at V and 4 bases at J, with 9 bases between. The CDR3 length is 13 residues. Germline V gene data show CDR1 as LNHDA and CDR2 as SQIVND (reference sequence). CDR3 sequence (DNA): TGTGCCAGTAGTATTTGGGGGCTCACTGAAGCTTTCTTT. Translating gives CASSIWGLTEAFF.

The chain recombines TRBV6-1 with TRBJ1-2; tentative D call: TRBD1 (5 bases). Germline CDR1 MNHNS, CDR2 SASEGT. This CDR3 has 13 residues. The germline V and J ends were trimmed by 2 bases and 5 bases, with 9 bases remaining between them. This CDR3 is CASSEFGGYGYTF. CDR3 in DNA: TGTGCCAGCAGTGAATTTGGGGGTTATGGCTACACCTTC.

This chain connects TRBV7-9 to TRBJ2-7; 13 bases agree with TRBD2. CDR1 is SEHNR, CDR2 FQNEAQ, per germline (reference sequence). This CDR3 region has 17 residues. J gave up 6 bases and V 1 base, and 9 bases lay outside the gene matches. The CDR3 DNA is TGTGCCAGCAGCTTAGGCGGACTAGCGGGGGACCAGGGCGAGCAGTACTTC. Encoded protein: CASSLGGLAGDQGEQYF.

The chain has TRBV7-9 and TRBJ1-3; D possibly corresponds to TRBD1 (5 bases). This CDR3 region has 18 residues. Germline CDR1 and CDR2: SEHNR and FQNEAQ (reference sequence). V lost 3 bases and J 0 bases, leaving 18 bases between the germline ends. The CDR3 here is CASSLNLDTTDSGNTIYF. In DNA, the CDR3 is TGTGCCAGCAGCTTGAATTTGGACACGACCGACTCTGGAAACACCATATATTTT.

This rearrangement joins TRBV4-1 to TRBJ1-1; no firm D call. Per germline, CDR1 MGHRA and CDR2 YSYEKL. This CDR3 is 14 amino acids long. Trimming shortened V by 0 bases and J by 3 bases, and 8 bases separated the two germline ends. The CDR3 nucleotides read TGCGCCAGCAGCCAAGATGGCTCTGACACTGAAGCTTTCTTT. It translates to CASSQDGSDTEAFF.

The chain links TRBV5-1 to TRBJ2-7, with D perhaps TRBD1 (5 bases). This CDR3 has 15 amino acids. Trimming stripped 4 bases from V and 2 bases from J, with 16 bases between. The germline CDR1 and CDR2 sequences are SGHRS and YFSETQ. The CDR3 is CASSPSRGQAYEQYF. In DNA, the CDR3 is TGCGCCAGCAGCCCGTCTAGGGGTCAGGCCTACGAGCAGTACTTC.

The chain carries TRBV4-1 and TRBJ2-7; 13 bases agree with TRBD2. Germline V lookup: CDR1 MGHRA, CDR2 YSYEKL. CDR3 length: 17 residues. Trimming at V came to 3 bases and at J to 2 bases, leaving 7 bases not matched to a gene. The CDR3 sequence is CASSQGLAGPPAYEQYF. The CDR3 DNA reads TGCGCCAGCAGCCAGGGACTAGCGGGACCCCCAGCCTACGAGCAGTACTTC.

The genes are TRBV15 and TRBJ1-3; D gene unclear. CDR1 is LNHNV and CDR2 is YYDKDF in the germline V gene (reference sequence). V shed 1 base and J shed 0 bases, with 10 bases lying between them. The CDR3 loop spans 16 amino acids. This CDR3 reads CATSRGSGSSGNTIYF. Written as DNA, the CDR3 is TGTGCCACCAGCAGAGGTTCGGGGAGCTCTGGAAACACCATATATTTT.

This sequence joins TRBV7-9 and TRBJ2-1; 7 positions match TRBD2. Germline V lookup: CDR1 SEHNR, CDR2 FQNEAQ (reference sequence). CDR3 length equals 15 residues. V dropped 1 base and J dropped 2; count of bases not matched to a gene: 2. CDR3 DNA sequence: TGTGCCAGCAGCTTAGGTGGGGGGGCCTACAATGAGCAGTTCTTC. Translated, it gives CASSLGGGAYNEQFF.

The chain couples TRBV6-1 to TRBJ2-3; maybe TRBD2 (6 bases). Trimming took 5 bases from V and 6 from J, leaving 15 bases between them. This CDR3 comprises 14 residues. Germline lookup yields CDR1 MNHNS and CDR2 SASEGT. CDR3 nucleotide sequence: TGTGCCAGCAGTCTTCGCGGGGCGGAGGATACGCAGTATTTT. It encodes CASSLRGAEDTQYF.

This clone was counted a single time. The V and J genes are TRBV7-9 and TRBJ1-4, with D hard to call. The germline V gene encodes CDR1 SEHNR and CDR2 FQNEAQ (reference sequence). The length of the CDR3 is 14 residues. The V end lost 4 bases, the J end lost 7 bases, and 13 bases lay between the germline ends. The CDR3 loop is CASSYSGGSEKLFF. In DNA form, the CDR3 reads TGTGCCAGCAGCTACTCGGGTGGGAGTGAAAAACTGTTTTTT.

The genes are TRBV6-1 and TRBJ1-4; TRBD1 aligns across 7 bases. Unmatched junction bases numbered 17, after V lost 4 bases and J lost 3 bases. Germline V lookup: CDR1 MNHNS, CDR2 SASEGT. CDR3 length: 19 amino acids. CDR3 DNA sequence: TGTGCCAGCAGTGTTCGACAGGGAGGTTTGGGTAGGGCTAATGAAAAACTGTTTTTT. Translating gives CASSVRQGGLGRANEKLFF.

The V gene is TRBV7-9, the J gene TRBJ2-7; D unresolved. From germline, CDR1 is SEHNR and CDR2 FQNEAQ (reference sequence). The length of the CDR3 is 12 residues. Trimming removed 5 bases at V and 0 bases at J, with 5 bases between. Here the CDR3 DNA reads TGTGCCAGCAGCCCGATCTCCTACGAGCAGTACTTC. Its protein product is CASSPISYEQYF.

This clone was observed once. This chain connects TRBV5-4 to TRBJ2-7, with TRBD1 identical over 7 bases. Germline V lookup: CDR1 SGHNT, CDR2 YYREEE (reference sequence). This CDR3 comprises 13 residues. Unmatched junction bases numbered 7, after V lost 4 bases and J lost 6 bases. CDR3 region: CASSPGQLSEQYF. CDR3 nucleotide sequence: TGTGCCAGCAGCCCGGGACAGCTAAGCGAGCAGTACTTC.

The chain recombines TRBV19 with TRBJ2-3, with D possibly being TRBD1 (5 bases). V was cut by 3 bases and J by 4 bases, with 11 bases left in between. Per the germline V gene, CDR1 is LNHDA and CDR2 is SQIVND (reference sequence). The CDR3 is made up of 14 amino acids. Here the CDR3 DNA reads TGTGCCAGTAGTATTAGGCAGGGCCCAGATACGCAGTATTTT. Residues: CASSIRQGPDTQYF. The full variable domain, with the rest looked up from reference TRBV19 and TRBJ2-3, is DGGITQSPKYLFRKEGQNVTLSCEQNLNHDAMYWYRQDPGQGLRLIYYSQIVNDFQKGDIAEGYSVSREKKESFPLTVTSAQKNPTAFYLCASSIRQGPDTQYFGPGTRLTVL.

V is TRBV14 and J is TRBJ1-2; possibly TRBD1 for D (5 bases). This CDR3 contains 15 residues. Germline lookup yields CDR1 SGHDN and CDR2 FVKESK. V lost 4 bases to trimming and J lost 8 bases, with 20 bases between them. The CDR3 nucleotides read TGTGCCAGCAGCCTGACCGGGACTCGGGGTAGGGGCTACACCTTC. Translated, it gives CASSLTGTRGRGYTF.

CDR3 amino acids: CAISLGQGTAGYTF. CDR3 nucleotides: TGTGCCATCAGTTTAGGACAGGGTACGGCTGGCTACACCTTC. The chain links TRBV10-3 to TRBJ1-2; 8 bases map to TRBD1. The CDR3 extends over 14 amino acids. The germline V gene encodes CDR1 ENHRY and CDR2 SYGVKD. V shed 5 bases, J shed 7 bases, and the junction held 9 bases outside the gene matches.

The chain uses TRBV11-2 and TRBJ2-1, with D perhaps given as TRBD1 or TRBD2 (6 bases each). This CDR3 spans 16 amino acids. Trimming stripped 7 bases from V and 7 bases from J, with 23 bases between. Germline V gives CDR1 SGHAT, CDR2 FQNNGV. The CDR3 loop is CASTGGLARVGNEQFF. The CDR3 DNA reads TGTGCCAGCACTGGGGGGCTAGCTAGGGTCGGAAATGAGCAGTTCTTC.

The chain recombines TRBV29-1 with TRBJ2-5; D is possibly TRBD1 (7 bases). CDR3 size: 14 residues. Germline V gives CDR1 SQVTM, CDR2 ANQGSEA. V lost 3 bases, J lost 1 base, and 12 bases lay in between. This CDR3 reads CSVDRGEVQETQYF. CDR3 nucleotide sequence: TGCAGCGTTGACAGGGGGGAGGTCCAAGAGACCCAGTACTTC.

The CDR3 DNA reads as TGTGCCATCAGTGACGACAGGGGGGGGGTTCTGTTTTTT. The encoded protein is CAISDDRGGVLFF. The chain is built from TRBV10-3 and TRBJ1-4, with TRBD1 identical over 9 bases. The CDR3 is 13 residues long. V shed 3 bases, J shed 14 bases, and the junction held 7 bases outside the gene matches. Per the germline V gene, CDR1 is ENHRY and CDR2 is SYGVKD.

The chain employs TRBV5-1 and TRBJ2-1; 8 positions match TRBD2. V shed 0 bases, J shed 7 bases, and the junction held 6 bases outside the gene matches. The CDR3 loop spans 15 amino acids. CDR1 and CDR2 (germline): SGHRS, YFSETQ. The CDR3 DNA reads as TGCGCCAGCAGCTTGGCCGGACTAGCTGAGAATGAGCAGTTCTTC. It codes for CASSLAGLAENEQFF.

V and J are TRBV6-4 and TRBJ1-1, with TRBD1 matching over 8 bases. V trimming: 5 bases; J trimming: 4 bases; junction bases outside the gene matches: 6. The germline gives CDR1 MRHNA, CDR2 SNTAGT. There are 14 residues in the CDR3. This chain's CDR3 is CASSMDREGTEAFF. The CDR3 nucleotides read TGTGCCAGCAGTATGGACAGGGAGGGCACTGAAGCTTTCTTT.